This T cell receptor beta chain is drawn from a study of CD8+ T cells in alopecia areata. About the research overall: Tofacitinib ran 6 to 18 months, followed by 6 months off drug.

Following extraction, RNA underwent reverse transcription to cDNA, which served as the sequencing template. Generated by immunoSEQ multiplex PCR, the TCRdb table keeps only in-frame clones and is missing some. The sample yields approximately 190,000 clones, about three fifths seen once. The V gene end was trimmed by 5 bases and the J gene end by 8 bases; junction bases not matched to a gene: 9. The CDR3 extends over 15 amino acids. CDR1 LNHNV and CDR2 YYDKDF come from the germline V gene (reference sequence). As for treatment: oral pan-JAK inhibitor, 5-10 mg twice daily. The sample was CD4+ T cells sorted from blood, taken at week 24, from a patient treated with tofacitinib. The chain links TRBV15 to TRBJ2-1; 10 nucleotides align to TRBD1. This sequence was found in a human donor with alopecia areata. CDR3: CATSARDRGIDEQFF. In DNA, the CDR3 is TGTGCCACCAGCGCCCGGGACAGGGGCATCGATGAGCAGTTCTTC.